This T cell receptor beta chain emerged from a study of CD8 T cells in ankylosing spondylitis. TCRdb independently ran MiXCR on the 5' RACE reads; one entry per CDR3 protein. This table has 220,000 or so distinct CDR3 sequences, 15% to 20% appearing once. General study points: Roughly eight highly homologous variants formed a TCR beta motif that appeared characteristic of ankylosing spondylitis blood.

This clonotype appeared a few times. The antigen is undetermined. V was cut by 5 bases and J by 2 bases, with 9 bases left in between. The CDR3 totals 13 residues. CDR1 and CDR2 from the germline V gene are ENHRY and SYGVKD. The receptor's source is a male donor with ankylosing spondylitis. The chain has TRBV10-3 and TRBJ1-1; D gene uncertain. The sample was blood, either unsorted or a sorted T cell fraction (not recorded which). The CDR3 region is CAISIHENTEAFF. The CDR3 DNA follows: TGTGCCATCAGTATCCATGAAAACACTGAAGCTTTCTTT.